This TCR beta chain was identified in a study of blood T cell repertoires in COVID-19. Germline V gene lookup returns CDR1 SEHNR and CDR2 FQNEAQ (reference sequence). Trimming stripped 0 bases from V and 6 bases from J, with 6 bases between. The CDR3 runs to 13 residues. This clone was counted a few times. The same CDR3 can be traced to other DNA sequences in this sample. Measured with immunoSEQ multiplex PCR; TCRdb has only the in-frame clones, and not every one. This sample has fewer than 350,000 clones, with roughly 86% found just once. The specimen was peripheral blood. This receptor was identified in a middle-aged man with active or convalescent COVID-19. The gene calls are TRBV7-9 and TRBJ2-1; the D gene is possibly TRBD2 (5 bases). The CDR3 protein is CASSLALANEQFF. The CDR3 region has the DNA TGTGCCAGCAGCTTAGCGCTAGCCAATGAGCAGTTCTTC.